This T cell receptor (beta chain) was identified in a study of blood T cells in healthy people across ages. Study-level findings and limits: Naive T cell percentage strongly correlated with TCR beta diversity. More naive CD4+ cells and higher diversity marked long-lived donors relative to aged donors.

The second PCR ran roughly 6 to 11 cycles with a sample-barcoded 5' primer and J-beta primers. Through a template-switch adaptor with 12 random nucleotides, each cDNA molecule received a tag. TCRdb independently ran MiXCR on the 5' RACE reads; one entry per CDR3 protein. The repertoire holds fewer than 2,000,000 distinct CDR3 sequences, with 34% as singletons. Worth noting for this clonotype: Antigen specificity is unknown.

Germline V lookup: CDR1 DFQATT, CDR2 SNEGSKA (reference sequence). V lost 0 bases to trimming and J lost 10 bases, with 11 bases between them. The CDR3 is 12 residues long. The sample taken for sequencing was blood. The V gene is TRBV20-1, the J gene TRBJ2-3; D remains ambiguous. The TCR was taken from a woman in her thirties in good health. The CDR3 loop is CSARDSTPSQYF. The DNA of the CDR3 is TGCAGTGCTAGAGATTCCACCCCGTCGCAGTATTTT.